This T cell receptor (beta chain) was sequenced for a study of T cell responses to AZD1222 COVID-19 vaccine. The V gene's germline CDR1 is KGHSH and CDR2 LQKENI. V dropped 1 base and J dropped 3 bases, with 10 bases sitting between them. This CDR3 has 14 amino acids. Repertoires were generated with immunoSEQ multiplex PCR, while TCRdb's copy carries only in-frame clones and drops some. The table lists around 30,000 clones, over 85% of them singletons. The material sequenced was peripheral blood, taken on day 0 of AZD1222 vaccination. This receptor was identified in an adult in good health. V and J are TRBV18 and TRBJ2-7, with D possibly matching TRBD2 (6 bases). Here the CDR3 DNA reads TGTGCCAGCTCACCACGGCGGGATATCTACGAGCAGTACTTC. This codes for CASSPRRDIYEQYF.